These 3 T cell receptor beta chains originate from one sample sequenced in a study of cytotoxic CD8 clonotypes in ibrutinib-treated CLL. The repertoire was sequenced with immunoSEQ multiplex PCR; TCRdb's copy has only in-frame clones and lacks some. The data contain 200,000 to 250,000 clones, about three quarters of them seen just once; the ten biggest clones take up about 6.4%. The source material was PBMCs, sampled after 12 months of ibrutinib treatment. The origin of the receptors is a human donor with chronic lymphocytic leukemia.

This rearrangement joins TRBV28 to TRBJ1-5; weak D call: TRBD1 (6 bases). Germline lookup yields CDR1 MDHEN and CDR2 SYDVKM. The length of the CDR3 is 15 residues. V was pared by 5 bases and J by 2 bases, with 13 bases between. The CDR3 here is CASSPPGARNQPQHF. The CDR3 nucleotides are TGTGCCAGCAGTCCTCCGGGGGCGCGCAATCAGCCCCAGCATTTT. Full variable domain (rest looked up from reference TRBV28 and TRBJ1-5): DVKVTQSSRYLVKRTGEKVFLECVQDMDHENMFWYRQDPGLGLRLIYFSYDVKMKEKGDIPEGYSVSREKKERFSLILESASTNQTSMYLCASSPPGARNQPQHFGDGTRLSIL.

V and J are TRBV25-1 and TRBJ2-3; TRBD2 matches at 7 bases. This CDR3 is 13 amino acids long. The germline CDR1 and CDR2 sequences are MGHDK and SYGVNS. V trimming: 1 base; J trimming: 5 bases; junction bases outside the gene matches: 0. Here the CDR3 reads CASSEWEGDTQYF. For the CDR3, the DNA is TGTGCCAGCAGTGAATGGGAGGGAGATACGCAGTATTTT. The variable domain in full, with the rest retrieved from reference TRBV25-1 and TRBJ2-3, is EADIYQTPRYLVIGTGKKITLECSQTMGHDKMYWYQQDPGMELHLIHYSYGVNSTEKGDLSSESTVSRIRTEHFPLTLESARPSHTSQYLCASSEWEGDTQYFGPGTRLTVL.

The J gene is TRBJ2-3, the V gene TRBV29-1; D is ambiguous. The V and J ends lost 3 bases and 0 bases respectively, with 4 bases between them. Germline values: CDR1 SQVTM, CDR2 ANQGSEA. The CDR3 spans 12 residues. CDR3 nucleotides: TGCAGCGTTGATCAAAGCACAGATACGCAGTATTTT. Translating gives CSVDQSTDTQYF.